This T cell receptor (beta chain) is drawn from a study of shared clonotypes between healthy human individuals. Study-wide background: For every donor, three CD4 naive, three CD4 memory, two CD8 naive and one CD8 memory plates were used.

CD45RO negativity and positive selection for CCR7 defined naive CD8 cells, a population that excluded terminally differentiated effector memory CD45RA+ cells. About this clone itself: What it binds is unknown. Other DNA variants within this sample encode the same CDR3.

The CDR3 runs 12 residues. Germline CDR1 is MNHEY and CDR2 is SVGAGI. Between the trimmed V and J ends, which lost 5 bases and 7 bases, there was a span of 12 bases. Study results and limitations: Sorted-subset samples were not fully sequenced, rarefaction indicated.

Several immunoSEQ 96-well plates shared each subset's DNA, each plate a replicate. An approximately 220 ng quantity of DNA, around 30,000 T cell genomes, went into the sorted-subset replicate PCRs. Measured with immunoSEQ multiplex PCR; TCRdb has only the in-frame clones, and not every one. The table lists about 2,200,000 clones, under 95% of them singletons. The origin of this receptor is a man between 18 and 35 years old in good health. Some clones in this sample may be carry-over from other donors' samples. Sequencing was performed on naive CD8+ T cells from PBMCs. The chain carries TRBV6-5 and TRBJ2-7; D might be TRBD1 or TRBD2, each matching 6 bases. The CDR3 region is CASSPGGREQYF. As DNA, the CDR3 is TGTGCCAGCAGTCCTGGGGGGCGAGAGCAGTACTTC.